The 19 T cell receptor beta chains presented below share a single source sample, sequenced in a study of regulatory T cells in long-lasting Graves disease. Library construction for TCR beta used iRepertoire HTBI primers and Arm-PCR of CDR3 regions. TCRdb reprocessed the multiplex PCR reads via MiXCR and lists one record per CDR3 protein. The sample has a few hundred thousand distinct CDR3 sequences; roughly 23% are singletons. The time point: persistent/refractory GD, antithyroid drugs over 5 years with positive TRAb. From RNA extracted from PBMCs, the TCR library was made. The sequences come from peripheral blood mononuclear cells (PBMCs), collected when the disease was refractory, from a patient treated with antithyroid drugs. Receptor source: a female donor with Graves disease.

There are many counts of this clonotype. V usage is TRBV11-1 and J usage is TRBJ1-4; D is possibly TRBD1 (5 bases). The germline V and J ends were trimmed by 8 bases and 6 bases, with 10 bases remaining between them. This CDR3 has 12 residues. Germline-derived CDR1 and CDR2 are SGHAT and FQDESV (reference sequence). CDR3 protein: CASGGGDEKLFF. DNA of the CDR3: TGTGCCAGCGGCGGGGGTGATGAAAAACTGTTTTTT.

The V gene is TRBV3-1, the J gene TRBJ2-7, with TRBD1 matching 8 bases. The V and J ends lost 2 bases and 7 bases, in that order; junction bases with no gene match: 7. CDR1 is LGHDT, CDR2 YNNKEL, per germline (reference sequence). There are 14 residues in the CDR3. The CDR3 spells CASSQLDRAKEQYF. CDR3 sequence (DNA): TGTGCCAGCAGCCAATTGGACAGGGCTAAGGAGCAGTACTTC.

The rearrangement uses TRBV6-2 or TRBV6-3 and TRBJ1-1; D is possibly TRBD1 (5 bases). CDR3 length equals 15 residues. Deletions cut 5 bases from V and 6 bases from J, with 19 bases between. Germline V lookup: CDR1 MNHEY, CDR2 SVGEGT. The CDR3 region has the DNA TGTGCCAGCAGTGAAACAGGACGCGTCAGCGCTGAAGCTTTCTTT. This encodes CASSETGRVSAEAFF.

CDR3 in DNA: TGTGCCAGCAGTTCCTGGGTTGGGGACAGGGAAAACATTCAGTACTTC. The encoded protein is CASSSWVGDRENIQYF. The chain uses TRBV12-3 or TRBV12-4 and TRBJ2-4; 9 bases are a match to TRBD1. The CDR3 spans 16 residues. The ends lost 4 bases at V and 5 bases at J; junction bases unmatched: 9.

The chain links TRBV3-1 to TRBJ2-5, with D maybe TRBD2 (6 bases). Trimming removed 4 bases at V and 5 bases at J, with 14 bases between. CDR3 size: 14 residues. Germline-derived CDR1 and CDR2 are LGHDT and YNNKEL (reference sequence). CDR3 protein: CASSPVGGRETQYF. DNA for the CDR3: TGTGCCAGCAGCCCAGTTGGAGGGCGGGAGACCCAGTACTTC.

The sample holds many counts of this clonotype. This sequence joins TRBV20-1 and TRBJ2-5, with D tentatively TRBD1 or TRBD2 (5 bases each). The germline CDR1 and CDR2 sequences are DFQATT and SNEGSKA (reference sequence). Trimming took 0 bases from V and 7 from J, leaving 15 bases between them. This CDR3 contains 14 residues. The CDR3 nucleotides are TGCAGTGCTAGAGATCCCGGGGCAGGTGGGACCCAGTACTTC. Its protein product is CSARDPGAGGTQYF.

This clonotype came up many times. The V call is TRBV18, the J call TRBJ1-6; TRBD1 matches 8 bases. The CDR3 consists of 15 residues. The V segment lost 4 bases and the J segment 5 bases; nucleotides outside the gene matches: 4. Germline lookup yields CDR1 KGHSH and CDR2 LQKENI. CDR3 bases: TGTGCCAGCTCACGCGGGGACAGGAATAATTCACCCCTCCACTTT. Translated: CASSRGDRNNSPLHF.

In this sample, this clonotype turned up many times. This chain links TRBV27 with TRBJ2-7; 7 nucleotides align to TRBD1. The CDR3 totals 13 residues. Germline V lookup: CDR1 MNHEY, CDR2 SMNVEV (reference sequence). J lost 3 bases, V lost 6 bases, and 5 bases had no gene match. CDR3 amino acids: CASSGRGLYEQYF. For the CDR3, the DNA is TGTGCCAGCAGCGGAAGGGGGCTCTACGAGCAGTACTTC.

The chain employs TRBV3-1 and TRBJ2-7, with no clear D. Between the trimmed V and J ends, which lost 4 bases and 6 bases, there was a span of 13 bases. Germline loops: CDR1 LGHDT, CDR2 YNNKEL (reference sequence). The CDR3 is 13 residues long. DNA of the CDR3: TGTGCCAGCAGCCGAAAGCCTACATCCGAGCAGTACTTC. This sequence encodes CASSRKPTSEQYF.

This rearrangement joins TRBV10-3 to TRBJ2-7; 9 bases fit TRBD2. CDR3 length: 17 residues. From germline, CDR1 is ENHRY and CDR2 SYGVKD. The trim removed 6 bases at V and 5 bases at J, leaving 17 bases unmatched. This chain's CDR3 is CAISHPGGRAKDDEQYF. The CDR3 DNA follows: TGTGCCATCAGCCATCCCGGCGGGAGGGCAAAAGATGACGAGCAGTACTTC.

The chain links TRBV10-3 to TRBJ2-2; TRBD2 agrees at 13 bases. Trimming took 0 bases from V and 3 from J; bases not matched to a gene: 1. CDR3 length: 17 amino acids. CDR1 ENHRY and CDR2 SYGVKD come from the germline V gene. CDR3 sequence reads: CAISESGLAGYTGELFF. CDR3 in DNA: TGTGCCATCAGTGAGTCGGGACTAGCGGGATACACCGGGGAGCTGTTTTTT.

V gene TRBV29-1 combines with J gene TRBJ2-5; D may be TRBD2 (5 bases). The J call may be in error: the DNA end matches TRBJ2-1 better. The germline V gene has CDR1 SQVTM and CDR2 ANQGSEA. The CDR3 consists of 15 residues. CDR3 sequence (DNA): TGCAGCGTTGAAAGGGTTAGCGACTCCTACAATGAGCAGTTCTTC. As protein: CSVERVSDSYNEQFF.

This clonotype was seen many times. The J gene is TRBJ2-5, the V gene TRBV20-1; TRBD2 matches 11 bases. The V and J ends lost 1 base and 1 base, in that order; junction bases with no gene match: 5. The germline gives CDR1 DFQATT, CDR2 SNEGSKA (reference sequence). The CDR3 contains 16 residues. The CDR3 region has the DNA TGCAGTGCTAGAGTACTAGCGGGAGTTGGCCAAGAGACCCAGTACTTC. Protein product: CSARVLAGVGQETQYF.

The table lists this clonotype with many counts. The chain couples TRBV2 to TRBJ2-3, with D perhaps being TRBD1 or TRBD2 (5 bases each). V was cut by 3 bases and J by 4 bases, with 8 bases left in between. CDR1 SNHLY and CDR2 FYNNEI come from the germline V gene. The CDR3 consists of 13 residues. CDR3 sequence: CASSDEGSDTQYF. CDR3 nucleotides: TGTGCCAGCAGTGACGAGGGGTCAGATACGCAGTATTTT.

V gene TRBV4-2 combines with J gene TRBJ1-2; D ambiguous. The length of the CDR3 is 16 residues. Looked up from germline, CDR1 is LGHNA and CDR2 is YNFKEQ. V lost 0 bases and J 5 bases, leaving 16 bases between the germline ends. The CDR3 region is CASSQDYGPTDYGYTF. The DNA of the CDR3 is TGTGCCAGCAGCCAAGATTACGGCCCCACCGATTATGGCTACACCTTC.

The CDR3 DNA reads TGTGCCAGCAGCCTACGACTAGCGGGGACTCAAGAGACCCAGTACTTC. Its protein is CASSLRLAGTQETQYF. The genes are TRBV11-2 and TRBJ2-5; 11 bases line up with TRBD2. CDR3 length: 16 amino acids. The V gene end was trimmed by 5 bases and the J gene end by 2 bases; junction bases not matched to a gene: 7. Germline values: CDR1 SGHAT, CDR2 FQNNGV.

This clonotype was seen many times. This sequence joins TRBV2 and TRBJ2-7, with TRBD2 matching 7 bases. Per the germline V gene, CDR1 is SNHLY and CDR2 is FYNNEI. With 6 bases clipped from V and 0 bases from J, the junction kept 2 bases outside the gene matches. The CDR3 totals 13 residues. This CDR3 is CASSRDYSYEQYF. CDR3 sequence (DNA): TGTGCCAGCAGCCGGGACTACTCCTACGAGCAGTACTTC.

This clonotype was seen a handful of times. The V gene is TRBV5-1, the J gene TRBJ1-5, with 9 bases identical to TRBD1. The CDR3 extends over 14 amino acids. Germline lookup yields CDR1 SGHRS and CDR2 YFSETQ. V trimming: 0 bases; J trimming: 5 bases; junction bases outside the gene matches: 0. In DNA, the CDR3 is TGCGCCAGCAGCTTGGGGGACAGGGATCAGCCCCAGCATTTT. This sequence encodes CASSLGDRDQPQHF.

This clonotype was seen repeatedly, ten times or more. The rearrangement links TRBV20-1 to TRBJ2-5; possible D gene TRBD1, 6 bases. The germline V and J ends were trimmed by 5 bases and 7 bases, with 14 bases remaining between them. Germline V gene sequence: CDR1 DFQATT, CDR2 SNEGSKA (reference sequence). The CDR3 has 12 residues. CDR3 amino acids: CSAAYRVATQYF. CDR3 nucleotides: TGCAGTGCTGCTTACAGGGTAGCGACCCAGTACTTC.